The present T cell receptor (beta chain) was sequenced within a study of CD8+CD57+ T cells in acquired aplastic anemia. Genomic DNA, the template, was used for profiling of the TCR beta VDJ and CDR3. TCRdb redid the calling of the reads with MiXCR, one entry per CDR3 protein. The sample records more than 250,000 distinct CDR3 sequences, roughly half being singletons. Germline loops: CDR1 SGHTA, CDR2 FQGNSA. There are 13 residues in the CDR3. The V end was cut by 5 bases, the J end by 7 bases, with 9 bases between. Material for sequencing was sorted CD4+, CD8+, or CD8+CD57+ T cells (not recorded which) from PBMCs. The V and J genes are TRBV7-2 and TRBJ1-6; D ambiguous. The clonotype comes from a human donor with severe aplastic anemia or a healthy control (not recorded which). CDR3 nucleotides: TGTGCCAGCAGCCAAGAAGCCAATTCACCCCTCCACTTT. It specifies CASSQEANSPLHF.